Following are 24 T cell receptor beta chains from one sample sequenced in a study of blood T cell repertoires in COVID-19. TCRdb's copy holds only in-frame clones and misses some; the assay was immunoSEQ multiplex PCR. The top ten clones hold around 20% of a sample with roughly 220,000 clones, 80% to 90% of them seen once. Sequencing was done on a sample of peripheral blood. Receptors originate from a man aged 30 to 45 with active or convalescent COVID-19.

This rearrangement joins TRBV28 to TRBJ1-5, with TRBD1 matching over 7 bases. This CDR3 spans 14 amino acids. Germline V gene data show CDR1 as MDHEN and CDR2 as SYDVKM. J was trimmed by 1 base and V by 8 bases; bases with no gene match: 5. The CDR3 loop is CASLTGESNQPQHF. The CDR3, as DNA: TGTGCCAGCCTCACAGGGGAAAGCAATCAGCCCCAGCATTTT.

The CDR3 loop reads CASSLGQGIGTDTQYF. CDR3 sequence (DNA): TGCGCCAGCAGCCTGGGACAGGGGATAGGCACAGATACGCAGTATTTT. The chain uses TRBV5-1 and TRBJ2-3; 10 nucleotides match TRBD1. Germline loops: CDR1 SGHRS, CDR2 YFSETQ. V shed 4 bases and J 1 base; nucleotides not matched to a gene: 6. This CDR3 comprises 16 residues.

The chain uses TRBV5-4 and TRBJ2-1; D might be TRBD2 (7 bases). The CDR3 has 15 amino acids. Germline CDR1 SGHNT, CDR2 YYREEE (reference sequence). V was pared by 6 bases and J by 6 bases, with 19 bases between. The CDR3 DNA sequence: TGTGCCAGCAATGTTTGGGGGGGCGGGGTCAATGAGCAGTTCTTC. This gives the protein CASNVWGGGVNEQFF.

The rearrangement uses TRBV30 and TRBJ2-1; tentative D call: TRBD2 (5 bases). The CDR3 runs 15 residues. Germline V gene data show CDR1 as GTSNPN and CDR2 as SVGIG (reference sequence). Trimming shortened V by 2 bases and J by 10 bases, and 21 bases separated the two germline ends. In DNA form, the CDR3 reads TGTGCCTGGAGTTCGGCGGGCACGAATTCTAAGGAGCAGTTCTTC. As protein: CAWSSAGTNSKEQFF.

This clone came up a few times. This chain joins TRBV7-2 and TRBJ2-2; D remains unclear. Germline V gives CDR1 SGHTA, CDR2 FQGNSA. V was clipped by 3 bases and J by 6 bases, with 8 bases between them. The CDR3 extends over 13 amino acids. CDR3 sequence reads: CASSFPPAGELFF. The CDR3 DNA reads TGTGCCAGCAGCTTCCCACCGGCCGGGGAGCTGTTTTTT. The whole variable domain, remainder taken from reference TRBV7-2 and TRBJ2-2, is GAGVSQSPSNKVTEKGKDVELRCDPISGHTALYWYRQSLGQGLEFLIYFQGNSAPDKSGLPSDRFSAERTGGSVSTLTIQRTQQEDSAVYLCASSFPPAGELFFGEGSRLTVL.

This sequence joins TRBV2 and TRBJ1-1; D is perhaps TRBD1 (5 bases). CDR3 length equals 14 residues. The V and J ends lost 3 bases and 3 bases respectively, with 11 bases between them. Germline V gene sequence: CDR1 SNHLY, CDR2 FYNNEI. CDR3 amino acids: CASSDGAGYTEAFF. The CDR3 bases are TGTGCCAGCAGTGATGGGGCGGGGTACACTGAAGCTTTCTTT.

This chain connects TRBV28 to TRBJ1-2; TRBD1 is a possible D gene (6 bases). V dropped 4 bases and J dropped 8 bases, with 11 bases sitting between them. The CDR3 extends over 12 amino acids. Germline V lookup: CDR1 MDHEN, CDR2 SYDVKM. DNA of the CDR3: TGTGCCAGCAGTTCCACAGGGCTGGGCTACACCTTC. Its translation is CASSSTGLGYTF.

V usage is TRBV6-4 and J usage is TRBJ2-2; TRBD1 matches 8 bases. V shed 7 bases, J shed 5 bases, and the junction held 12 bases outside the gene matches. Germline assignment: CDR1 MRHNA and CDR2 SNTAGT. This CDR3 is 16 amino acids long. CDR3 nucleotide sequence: TGTGCCAGCACCCCCGGCGGGGACAGGCCAACCGGGGAGCTGTTTTTT. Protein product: CASTPGGDRPTGELFF.

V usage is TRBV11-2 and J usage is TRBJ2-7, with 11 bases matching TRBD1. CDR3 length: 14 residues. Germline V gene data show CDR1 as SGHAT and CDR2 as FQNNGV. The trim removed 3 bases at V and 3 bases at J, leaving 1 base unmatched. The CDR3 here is CASSLGQGGYEQYF. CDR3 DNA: TGTGCCAGCAGCTTGGGACAGGGGGGCTACGAGCAGTACTTC. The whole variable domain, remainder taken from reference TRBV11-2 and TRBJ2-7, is EAGVAQSPRYKIIEKRQSVAFWCNPISGHATLYWYQQILGQGPKLLIQFQNNGVVDDSQLPKDRFSAERLKGVDSTLKIQPAKLEDSAVYLCASSLGQGGYEQYFGPGTRLTVT.

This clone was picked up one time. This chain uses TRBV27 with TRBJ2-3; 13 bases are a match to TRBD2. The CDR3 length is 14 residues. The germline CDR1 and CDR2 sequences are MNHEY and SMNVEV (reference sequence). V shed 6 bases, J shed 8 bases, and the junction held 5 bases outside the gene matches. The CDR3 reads CASRGLAGRFTQYF. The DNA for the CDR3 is TGTGCCAGCAGGGGACTAGCGGGACGTTTTACGCAGTATTTT.

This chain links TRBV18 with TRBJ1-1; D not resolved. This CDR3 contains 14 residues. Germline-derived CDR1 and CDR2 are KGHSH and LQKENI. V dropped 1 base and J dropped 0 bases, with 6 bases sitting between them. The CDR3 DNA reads TGTGCCAGCTCACCACTAGAGGTGAACACTGAAGCTTTCTTT. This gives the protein CASSPLEVNTEAFF.

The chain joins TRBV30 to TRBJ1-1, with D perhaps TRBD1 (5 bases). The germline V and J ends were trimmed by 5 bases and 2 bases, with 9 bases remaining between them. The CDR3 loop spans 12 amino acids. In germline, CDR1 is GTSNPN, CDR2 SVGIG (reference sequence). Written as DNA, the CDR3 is TGTGCCTGGTCTGGGGCTAACACTGAAGCTTTCTTT. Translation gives CAWSGANTEAFF.

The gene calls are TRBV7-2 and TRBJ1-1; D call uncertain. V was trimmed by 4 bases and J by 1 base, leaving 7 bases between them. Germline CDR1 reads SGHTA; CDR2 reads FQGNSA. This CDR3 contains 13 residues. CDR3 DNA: TGTGCCAGCAGCTACCAGGAGAACACTGAAGCTTTCTTT. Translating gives CASSYQENTEAFF.

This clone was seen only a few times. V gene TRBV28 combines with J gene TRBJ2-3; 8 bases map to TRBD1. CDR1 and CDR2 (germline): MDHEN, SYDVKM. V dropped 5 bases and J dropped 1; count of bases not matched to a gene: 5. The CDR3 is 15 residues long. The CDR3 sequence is CASSQTGGGTDTQYF. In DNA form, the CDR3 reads TGTGCCAGCAGTCAAACAGGGGGTGGCACAGATACGCAGTATTTT.

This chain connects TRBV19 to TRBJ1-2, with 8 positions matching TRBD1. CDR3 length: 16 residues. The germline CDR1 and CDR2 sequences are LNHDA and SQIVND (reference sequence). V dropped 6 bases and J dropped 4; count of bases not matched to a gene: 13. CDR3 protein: CASRIQGQGPVYGYTF. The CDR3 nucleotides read TGTGCCAGTAGGATCCAAGGACAGGGTCCGGTCTATGGCTACACCTTC. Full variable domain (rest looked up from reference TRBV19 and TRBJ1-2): DGGITQSPKYLFRKEGQNVTLSCEQNLNHDAMYWYRQDPGQGLRLIYYSQIVNDFQKGDIAEGYSVSREKKESFPLTVTSAQKNPTAFYLCASRIQGQGPVYGYTFGSGTRLTVV.

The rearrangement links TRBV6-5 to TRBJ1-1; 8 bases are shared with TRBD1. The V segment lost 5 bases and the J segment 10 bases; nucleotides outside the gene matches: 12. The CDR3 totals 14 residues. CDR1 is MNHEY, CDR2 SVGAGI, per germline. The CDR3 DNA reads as TGTGCCAGCAGTCCACCCGGGACAGGACCCCCAGCTTTCTTT. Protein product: CASSPPGTGPPAFF.

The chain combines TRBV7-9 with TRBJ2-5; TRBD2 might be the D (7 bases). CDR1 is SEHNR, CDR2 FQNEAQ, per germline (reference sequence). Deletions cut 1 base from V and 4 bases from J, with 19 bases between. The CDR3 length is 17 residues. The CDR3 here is CASSLGSGPRGGETQYF. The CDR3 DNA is TGTGCCAGCAGCTTAGGAAGCGGGCCAAGGGGGGGAGAGACCCAGTACTTC. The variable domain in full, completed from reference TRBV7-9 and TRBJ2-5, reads DTGVSQNPRHKITKRGQNVTFRCDPISEHNRLYWYRQTLGQGPEFLTYFQNEAQLEKSRLLSDRFSAERPKGSFSTLEIQRTEQGDSAMYLCASSLGSGPRGGETQYFGPGTRLLVL.

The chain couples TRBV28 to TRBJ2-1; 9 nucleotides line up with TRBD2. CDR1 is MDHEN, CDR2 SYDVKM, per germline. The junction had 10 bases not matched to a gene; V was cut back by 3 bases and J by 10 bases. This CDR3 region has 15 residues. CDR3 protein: CASSFWRGGQGEQFF. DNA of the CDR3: TGTGCCAGCAGTTTTTGGCGGGGGGGCCAGGGGGAGCAGTTCTTC. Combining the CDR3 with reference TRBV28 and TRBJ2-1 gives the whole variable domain DVKVTQSSRYLVKRTGEKVFLECVQDMDHENMFWYRQDPGLGLRLIYFSYDVKMKEKGDIPEGYSVSREKKERFSLILESASTNQTSMYLCASSFWRGGQGEQFFGPGTRLTVL.

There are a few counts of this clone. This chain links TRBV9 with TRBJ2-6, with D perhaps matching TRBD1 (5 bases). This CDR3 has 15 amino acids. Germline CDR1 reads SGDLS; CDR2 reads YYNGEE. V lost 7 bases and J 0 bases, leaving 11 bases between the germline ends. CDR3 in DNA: TGTGCCAGCGGGGCAGGAACCTCTGGGGCCAACGTCCTGACTTTC. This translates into CASGAGTSGANVLTF.

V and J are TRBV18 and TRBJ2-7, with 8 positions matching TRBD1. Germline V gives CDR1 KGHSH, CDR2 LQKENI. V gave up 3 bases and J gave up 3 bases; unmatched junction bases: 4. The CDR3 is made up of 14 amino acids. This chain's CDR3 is CASSPGQVDYEQYF. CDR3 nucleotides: TGTGCCAGCTCACCGGGACAGGTAGACTACGAGCAGTACTTC.

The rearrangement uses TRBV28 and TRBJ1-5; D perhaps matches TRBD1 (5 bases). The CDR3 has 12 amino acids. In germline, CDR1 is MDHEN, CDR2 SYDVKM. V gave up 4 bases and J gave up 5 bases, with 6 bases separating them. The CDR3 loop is CASSWGDQPQHF. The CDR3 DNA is TGTGCCAGCAGTTGGGGGGATCAGCCCCAGCATTTT. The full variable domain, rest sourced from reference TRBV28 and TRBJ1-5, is DVKVTQSSRYLVKRTGEKVFLECVQDMDHENMFWYRQDPGLGLRLIYFSYDVKMKEKGDIPEGYSVSREKKERFSLILESASTNQTSMYLCASSWGDQPQHFGDGTRLSIL.

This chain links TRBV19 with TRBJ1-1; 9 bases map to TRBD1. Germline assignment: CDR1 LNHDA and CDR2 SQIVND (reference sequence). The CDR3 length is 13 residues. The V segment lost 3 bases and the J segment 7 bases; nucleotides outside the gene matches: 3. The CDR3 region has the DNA TGTGCCAGTAGTATCGGACAGGGGTTTGAAGCTTTCTTT. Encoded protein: CASSIGQGFEAFF.

The CDR3 is CASSKGLAVDTQYF. CDR3 bases: TGTGCCAGCAGCAAGGGACTAGCCGTAGATACGCAGTATTTT. V and J are TRBV4-2 and TRBJ2-3, with 9 bases identical to TRBD2. Losses at the gene ends were 5 bases for V and 5 bases for J; bases not matched to a gene: 5. Germline V CDR1 and CDR2: LGHNA, YNFKEQ. The CDR3 contains 14 residues.

The CDR3 nucleotides read TGTGCCAGCAGTGAAGGCCGGGGGGGAGCTTTCTTT. Translated, it gives CASSEGRGGAFF. The genes are TRBV25-1 and TRBJ1-1; perhaps TRBD1 as D (5 bases). The germline V and J ends were trimmed by 2 bases and 10 bases, with 11 bases remaining between them. Germline V lookup: CDR1 MGHDK, CDR2 SYGVNS. This CDR3 is built from 12 residues.